The clone carrying this T cell receptor (beta chain) was picked up many times. Its antigen is not known. The CDR3 covers 13 residues. The V end was cut by 0 bases, the J end by 5 bases, with 9 bases between. In germline, CDR1 is SGDLS, CDR2 YYNGEE. The data stem from a study of Graves' ophthalmopathy and Graves' hyperthyroidism. Overall study findings and caveats: Most thyroid clonotypes with frequency above 0.001 were detected in blood too.

Amplification of the TCR beta CDR3 regions used RNA transcripts (as template). RT-PCR with HTBI primers came first, then second-round multiplex PCR. Via MiXCR, TCRdb re-called the multiplex PCR reads, giving one row per CDR3 protein. The data show approximately 540,000 distinct CDR3 sequences, 35% to 45% seen once. The sequence was obtained from an adult man with Graves' hyperthyroidism. The sequencing sample was made of peripheral blood or thyroid tissue (not recorded which). The rearrangement links TRBV9 to TRBJ2-7; the D gene is possibly TRBD2 (5 bases). As DNA, the CDR3 is TGTGCCAGCAGCGTAGGACCGCGGGACGAGCAGTACTTC. Protein: CASSVGPRDEQYF.